One sample yielded the 24 T cell receptor beta chains listed below, sequenced in a study of early T cells in non-severe SARS-CoV-2 infection. TCRdb used MiXCR to reprocess the 5' RACE reads, holding one entry per CDR3 protein. The sample carries tens of thousands of distinct CDR3 sequences, approximately 16% recorded once. The source material was whole blood, sampled at baseline. These receptors were collected from an adult who was a healthcare worker with PCR-confirmed SARS-CoV-2 infection or an uninfected control (not recorded which).

This clonotype was observed a few times. The rearrangement uses TRBV6-2 or TRBV6-3 and TRBJ2-1, with 8 bases aligning to TRBD1. The CDR3 has 12 amino acids. V dropped 6 bases and J dropped 9; count of bases not matched to a gene: 4. CDR1 is MNHEY, CDR2 SVGEGT, per germline. CDR3 amino acids: CASRQGGGEQFF. For the CDR3, the DNA is TGTGCCAGCAGACAGGGGGGCGGTGAGCAGTTCTTC.

The J gene is TRBJ2-7, the V gene TRBV28; D is ambiguous. V was pared by 3 bases and J by 1 base, with 16 bases between. The CDR3 is 16 residues long. Germline V gene sequence: CDR1 MDHEN, CDR2 SYDVKM. CDR3 protein: CASSLGHTPYSYEQYF. CDR3 in DNA: TGTGCCAGCAGTTTGGGCCATACACCGTATTCCTACGAGCAGTACTTC.

This clonotype was recorded at least ten times. The chain recombines TRBV5-1 with TRBJ1-1; D is undetermined. Per germline, CDR1 SGHRS and CDR2 YFSETQ. V lost 3 bases and J lost 5, with 14 bases in between. This CDR3 region has 14 residues. CDR3 sequence reads: CASSSQGPGTEAFF. CDR3 in DNA: TGCGCCAGCAGCTCGCAAGGACCGGGAACTGAAGCTTTCTTT.

About this clonotype itself: At one end the junction does not follow the germline gene, possibly because of a read error. The V gene is TRBV20-1, the J gene TRBJ1-2, with D unclear. Per germline, CDR1 DFQATT and CDR2 SNEGSKA (reference sequence). CDR3 length equals 10 residues. Here the CDR3 DNA reads TGTTGTTGGCGGCGCGATGGCTACACCTTC. Translated: CCWRRDGYTF.

This clonotype was counted at least ten times. This chain connects TRBV7-8 to TRBJ1-6; D not resolved. Trimming left V 2 bases short and J 2 bases short, with 10 bases between. Per the germline V gene, CDR1 is SGHVS and CDR2 is FQNEAQ. This CDR3 contains 16 residues. The CDR3 bases are TGTGCCAGCAGCTTACGTCAGGCCACCTATAATTCACCCCTCCACTTT. It encodes CASSLRQATYNSPLHF.

This clonotype has a handful of counts. The V and J genes are TRBV27 and TRBJ1-4; D may be TRBD1 (6 bases). CDR1 and CDR2 from the germline V gene are MNHEY and SMNVEV (reference sequence). Trimming took 6 bases from V and 7 from J, leaving 18 bases between them. This CDR3 contains 15 residues. This chain's CDR3 is CASRLAGAYSEKLFF. The CDR3 DNA reads TGTGCCAGCAGGCTGGCGGGGGCTTATTCTGAAAAACTGTTTTTT.

The chain employs TRBV13 and TRBJ1-2, with D uncertain. CDR3 size: 14 residues. Germline CDR1 reads PRHDT; CDR2 reads FYEKMQ (reference sequence). Trimming took off 5 bases at V and 4 bases at J, with 14 bases between the two ends. The CDR3 region is CASSLRADPYGYTF. In DNA, the CDR3 is TGTGCCAGCAGCCTACGAGCAGACCCCTATGGCTACACCTTC.

The chain carries TRBV3-1 and TRBJ2-1; 10 bases align to TRBD2. V was clipped by 0 bases and J by 4 bases; unmatched bases: 3. The CDR3 length is 16 residues. Per the germline V gene, CDR1 is LGHDT and CDR2 is YNNKEL (reference sequence). CDR3 sequence (DNA): TGTGCCAGCAGCCAAGACGGACTAGCGGAATACAATGAGCAGTTCTTC. Amino acids: CASSQDGLAEYNEQFF.

This clonotype turned up a few times. The chain links TRBV7-2 to TRBJ2-3; 12 bases fit TRBD2. This CDR3 region has 16 residues. Germline V gene data show CDR1 as SGHTA and CDR2 as FQGNSA. The J segment lost 6 bases and the V segment lost 5 bases, leaving 9 bases of the junction unmatched. The CDR3 DNA follows: TGTGCCAGCAGCCCTACCCTAGCGGGAGGGGAGGATACGCAGTATTTT. Translated: CASSPTLAGGEDTQYF.

This clonotype has more than one count but fewer than ten. The chain combines TRBV28 with TRBJ2-5; D not resolved. The CDR3 is 14 amino acids. Germline CDR1 and CDR2: MDHEN and SYDVKM. V was shortened by 2 bases and J by 4 bases, with 11 bases between the two germline ends. The CDR3 sequence is CASSLVARRETQYF. CDR3 DNA: TGTGCCAGCAGTTTAGTCGCCAGAAGAGAGACCCAGTACTTC.

This clonotype was seen only a few times. V usage is TRBV28 and J usage is TRBJ2-7; D possibly uses TRBD1 or TRBD2 (5 bases each). Trimming took off 7 bases at V and 2 bases at J, with 12 bases between the two ends. The CDR3 is 13 amino acids. Germline CDR1 and CDR2: MDHEN and SYDVKM. This CDR3 reads CASTPGRTYEQYF. The CDR3 bases are TGTGCCAGCACCCCGGGACGGACCTACGAGCAGTACTTC.

In this sample, this clonotype turned up many times. J is TRBJ2-1 and V is TRBV4-1, with a possible D match to TRBD2 (5 bases). Trimming left V 3 bases short and J 5 bases short, with 17 bases between. Germline V gene sequence: CDR1 MGHRA, CDR2 YSYEKL. CDR3 length: 16 residues. This CDR3 reads CASSQGIRRNNNEQFF. The DNA of the CDR3 is TGCGCCAGCAGCCAGGGAATAAGGAGGAATAACAATGAGCAGTTCTTC.

This clonotype occurred a few times. The rearrangement uses TRBV29-1 and TRBJ2-2; TRBD2 matches 11 bases. The CDR3 length is 13 residues. The trim removed 7 bases at V and 4 bases at J, leaving 2 bases unmatched. The V gene's germline CDR1 is SQVTM and CDR2 ANQGSEA. DNA of the CDR3: TGCAGCGCCCTAGCGGGGGGCACCGGGGAGCTGTTTTTT. Its protein product is CSALAGGTGELFF.

The chain recombines TRBV7-9 with TRBJ2-1; TRBD2 matches 9 bases. Trimming removed 5 bases from V and 0 bases from J; junction bases left unmatched: 8. Looked up from germline, CDR1 is SEHNR and CDR2 is FQNEAQ (reference sequence). This CDR3 is 17 amino acids long. Here the CDR3 DNA reads TGTGCCAGCAGCCCGATATATAGCGGGAGCTCCTACAATGAGCAGTTCTTC. It specifies CASSPIYSGSSYNEQFF.

The J gene is TRBJ2-1, the V gene TRBV20-1; D is possibly TRBD1 (5 bases). This CDR3 is 12 amino acids long. The germline V and J ends were trimmed by 4 bases and 6 bases, with 10 bases remaining between them. From germline, CDR1 is DFQATT and CDR2 SNEGSKA (reference sequence). The CDR3 DNA is TGCAGTGCTAACAAACAGGCCAATGAGCAGTTCTTC. This codes for CSANKQANEQFF.

This clonotype turned up a few times. V gene TRBV28 combines with J gene TRBJ1-4; 9 nucleotides agree with TRBD1. Germline V gene sequence: CDR1 MDHEN, CDR2 SYDVKM. CDR3 size: 16 residues. Trimming cost V 6 bases and J 8 bases; bases outside gene matches: 13. The CDR3 DNA follows: TGTGCCAGCAGCCCTCCCCCGGGGACAGGGCTCGAAAAACTGTTTTTT. This encodes CASSPPPGTGLEKLFF.

This clonotype was picked up many times. This chain connects TRBV4-3 to TRBJ1-6, with a weak D call TRBD1 (5 bases). There are 15 residues in the CDR3. V lost 0 bases and J 5 bases, leaving 8 bases between the germline ends. CDR1 LGHNA and CDR2 YSLEER come from the germline V gene. CDR3 sequence reads: CASSQERGDNSPLHF. In nucleotides, the CDR3 is TGCGCCAGCAGCCAAGAGAGGGGTGATAATTCACCCCTCCACTTT.

This clonotype was observed a few times. The chain couples TRBV19 to TRBJ2-5, with TRBD2 matching 11 bases. This CDR3 contains 15 residues. Germline values: CDR1 LNHDA, CDR2 SQIVND (reference sequence). V lost 5 bases, J lost 3 bases, and 5 bases stayed unmatched. The CDR3 nucleotides read TGTGCCAGTAGTCCCGGGACTAGCGGCGAAGAGACCCAGTACTTC. Amino acids: CASSPGTSGEETQYF.

In nucleotides, the CDR3 is TGTGCCAGCAGCCCCCATACGGCAGGGAGGAATGGAAACACCATATATTTT. Translated, it gives CASSPHTAGRNGNTIYF. The chain combines TRBV7-9 with TRBJ1-3; D possibly corresponds to TRBD1 (5 bases). Germline V gene sequence: CDR1 SEHNR, CDR2 FQNEAQ (reference sequence). The length of the CDR3 is 17 residues. V was cut by 5 bases and J by 3 bases, with 20 bases left in between.

This clonotype was seen at least ten times. The chain links TRBV11-2 to TRBJ2-1; 10 nucleotides line up with TRBD2. The germline gives CDR1 SGHAT, CDR2 FQNNGV. The CDR3 length is 15 residues. V lost 7 bases to trimming and J lost 10 bases; unmatched junction nucleotides: 13. This CDR3 reads CASTPRASGSGEQFF. The CDR3 DNA is TGTGCCAGCACCCCTCGGGCTAGCGGGAGTGGGGAGCAGTTCTTC. Based on the CDR3 plus reference TRBV11-2 and TRBJ2-1, the full variable domain is EAGVAQSPRYKIIEKRQSVAFWCNPISGHATLYWYQQILGQGPKLLIQFQNNGVVDDSQLPKDRFSAERLKGVDSTLKIQPAKLEDSAVYLCASTPRASGSGEQFFGPGTRLTVL.

This chain connects TRBV11-2 to TRBJ2-1; 7 bases are shared with TRBD2. The germline gives CDR1 SGHAT, CDR2 FQNNGV. The CDR3 sequence is 15 residues long. With 3 bases clipped from V and 2 bases from J, the junction kept 4 bases outside the gene matches. CDR3 protein: CASSFGGSTYNEQFF. CDR3 nucleotides: TGTGCCAGCAGCTTTGGCGGGAGCACCTACAATGAGCAGTTCTTC.

V and J are TRBV28 and TRBJ2-7, with 7 nucleotides matching TRBD2. Unmatched junction bases numbered 7, after V lost 6 bases and J lost 2 bases. The CDR3 is 14 residues long. Per germline, CDR1 MDHEN and CDR2 SYDVKM. This CDR3 reads CASRLERGTYEQYF. The CDR3 region has the DNA TGTGCCAGCAGACTAGAGCGGGGTACCTACGAGCAGTACTTC.

A few counts support this clonotype. This chain uses TRBV25-1 with TRBJ2-2; TRBD2 agrees at 7 bases. This CDR3 has 14 amino acids. Germline lookup yields CDR1 MGHDK and CDR2 SYGVNS. The V gene end was trimmed by 10 bases and the J gene end by 3 bases; junction bases not matched to a gene: 8. The CDR3 coding sequence is TGTGCCACGGCCCGGGCGGGGGACACCGGGGAGCTGTTTTTT. Protein product: CATARAGDTGELFF. Looking up the rest from reference TRBV25-1 and TRBJ2-2 gives the full variable domain: EADIYQTPRYLVIGTGKKITLECSQTMGHDKMYWYQQDPGMELHLIHYSYGVNSTEKGDLSSESTVSRIRTEHFPLTLESARPSHTSQYLCATARAGDTGELFFGEGSRLTVL.

This clonotype showed up just once. This sequence joins TRBV7-9 and TRBJ2-7; 8 bases line up with TRBD1. Germline trimming cut 5 bases from V and 5 bases from J; bases unmatched to any gene: 5. The V gene's germline CDR1 is SEHNR and CDR2 FQNEAQ (reference sequence). The CDR3 is made up of 13 amino acids. The CDR3 loop reads CASSKDRANEQYF. CDR3 bases: TGTGCCAGCAGCAAGGACAGGGCAAACGAGCAGTACTTC.